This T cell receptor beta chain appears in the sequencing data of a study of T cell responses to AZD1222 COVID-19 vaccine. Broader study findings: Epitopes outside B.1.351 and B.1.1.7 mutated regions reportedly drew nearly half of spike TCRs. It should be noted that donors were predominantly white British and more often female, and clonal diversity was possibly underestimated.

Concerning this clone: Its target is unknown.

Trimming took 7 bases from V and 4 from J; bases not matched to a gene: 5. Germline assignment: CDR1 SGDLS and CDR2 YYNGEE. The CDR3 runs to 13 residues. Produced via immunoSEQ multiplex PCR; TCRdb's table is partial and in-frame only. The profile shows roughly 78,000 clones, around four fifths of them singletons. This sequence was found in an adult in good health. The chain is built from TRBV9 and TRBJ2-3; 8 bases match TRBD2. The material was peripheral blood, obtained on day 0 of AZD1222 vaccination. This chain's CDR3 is CASGSGSADTQYF. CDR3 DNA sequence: TGTGCCAGCGGGAGCGGGAGCGCAGATACGCAGTATTTT.